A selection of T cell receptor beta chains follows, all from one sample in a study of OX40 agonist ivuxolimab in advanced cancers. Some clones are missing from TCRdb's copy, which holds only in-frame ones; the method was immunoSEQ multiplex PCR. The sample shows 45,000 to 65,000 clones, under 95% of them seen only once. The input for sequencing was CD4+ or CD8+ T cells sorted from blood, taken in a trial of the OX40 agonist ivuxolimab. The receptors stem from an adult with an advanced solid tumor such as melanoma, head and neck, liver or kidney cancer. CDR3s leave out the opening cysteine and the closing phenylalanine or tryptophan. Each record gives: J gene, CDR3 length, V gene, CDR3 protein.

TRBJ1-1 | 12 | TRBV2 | ATERERGNTEAF
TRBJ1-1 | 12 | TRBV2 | ASSDNIMNTEAF
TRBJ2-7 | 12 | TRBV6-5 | ASSHGQGSYEQY
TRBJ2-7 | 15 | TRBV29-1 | SVPLGTSGTLAYEQY
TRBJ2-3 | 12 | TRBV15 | ATSREETTDTQY
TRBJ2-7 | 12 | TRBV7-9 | ASSISGQSYEQY
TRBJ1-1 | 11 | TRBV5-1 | ASSYGGTTEAF
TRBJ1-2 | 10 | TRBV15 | ATGNANYGYT
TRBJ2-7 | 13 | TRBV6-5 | ASSYRLAGEGEQY
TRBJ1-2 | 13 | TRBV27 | ASSLSGPGWNGYT
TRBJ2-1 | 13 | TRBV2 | ASSDNQGLGDEQF
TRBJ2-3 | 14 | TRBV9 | ASSHSSGGYTDTQY
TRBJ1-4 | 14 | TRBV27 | ASSLYHGTLNEKLF
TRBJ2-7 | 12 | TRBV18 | ASSLPSKGYEQY
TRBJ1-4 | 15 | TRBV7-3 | ASSLGEDSATNEKLF
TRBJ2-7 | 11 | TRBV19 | ASTSTGTYEQY
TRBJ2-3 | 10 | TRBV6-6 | ASRLGGDTQY
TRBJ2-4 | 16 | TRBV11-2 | ASSSLLGPLVAKNIQY
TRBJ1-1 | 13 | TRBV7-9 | ASSPGQGPGTEAF
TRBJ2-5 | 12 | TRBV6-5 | ASSWTGAQETQY
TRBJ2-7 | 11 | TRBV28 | ASSLFGSYEQY
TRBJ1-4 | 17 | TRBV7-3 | ASSLSVGPLKGTNEKLF
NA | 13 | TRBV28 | ASSPPGSGSYEQY
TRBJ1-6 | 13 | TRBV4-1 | ASSQGEILNSPLH
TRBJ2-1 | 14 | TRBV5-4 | ASSFVGEGSYNEQF
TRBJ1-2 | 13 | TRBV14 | ASSRVDGRNYGYT
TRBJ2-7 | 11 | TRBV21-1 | ASTYRRSYEQY
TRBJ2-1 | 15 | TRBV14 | ASSHLAGGPPFNEQF
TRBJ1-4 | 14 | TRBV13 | ASSLGLGVGDEKLF
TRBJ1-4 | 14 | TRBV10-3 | AISESKQGLNEKLF
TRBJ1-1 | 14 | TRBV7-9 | ASSLSQGLLGTEAF
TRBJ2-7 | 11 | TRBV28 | ASSPRDIAEQY
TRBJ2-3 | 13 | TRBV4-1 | ASSPWGDDTDTQY
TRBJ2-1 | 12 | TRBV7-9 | ASSRDSPEFEQF
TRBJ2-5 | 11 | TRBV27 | ASSLGEVGTQY
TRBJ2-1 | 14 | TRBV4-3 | ASSQESGGGYNEQF
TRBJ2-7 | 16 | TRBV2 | ASSYNRDRGSTNYEQY
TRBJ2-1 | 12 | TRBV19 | ASSLQGGVNEQF
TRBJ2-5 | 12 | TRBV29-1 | SVCIPDSQETQY
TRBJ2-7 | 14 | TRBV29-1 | SVEAWTLGPHYEQY
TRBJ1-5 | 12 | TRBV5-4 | ASSLPGSNQPQH
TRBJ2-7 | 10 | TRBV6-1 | ASSPFSYEQY
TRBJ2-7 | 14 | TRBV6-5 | ASSYGRGNRFYEQY
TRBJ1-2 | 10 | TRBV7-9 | ASSSGYYGYT
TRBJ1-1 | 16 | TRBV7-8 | ASSLASIWVYREAEAF
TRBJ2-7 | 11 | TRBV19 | ASSAGQSYEQY
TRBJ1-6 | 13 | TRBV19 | ASSISTGGNSPLH
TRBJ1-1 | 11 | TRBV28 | ASSFSRDAEAF
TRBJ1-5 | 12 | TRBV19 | ASSINRGNQPQH
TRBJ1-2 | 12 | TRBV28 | ASSSTGVGYGYT
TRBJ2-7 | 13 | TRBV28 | ASSLYAGGSYEQY
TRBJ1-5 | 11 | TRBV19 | ASSLLRDQPQH
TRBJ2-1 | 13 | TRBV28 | ASRYLAGGYNEQF
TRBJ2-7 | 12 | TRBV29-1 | SVQGTGWDYEQY
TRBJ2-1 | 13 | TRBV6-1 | ASSEGGASYNEQF